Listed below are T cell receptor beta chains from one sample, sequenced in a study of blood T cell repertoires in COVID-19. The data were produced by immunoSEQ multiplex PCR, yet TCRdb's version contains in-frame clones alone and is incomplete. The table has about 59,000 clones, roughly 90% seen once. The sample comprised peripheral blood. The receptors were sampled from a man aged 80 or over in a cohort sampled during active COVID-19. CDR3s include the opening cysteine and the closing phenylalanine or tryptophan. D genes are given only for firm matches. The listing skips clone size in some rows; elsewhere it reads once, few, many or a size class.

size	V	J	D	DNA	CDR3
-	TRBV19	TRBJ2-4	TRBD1	TGTGCCAGTAGTACCCGGGACAGGGGTCTAGCCAAAAACATTCAGTACTTC	CASSTRDRGLAKNIQYF
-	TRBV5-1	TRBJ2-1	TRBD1	TGCGCCAGCAGCTTGGACAGGGGATCCTACAATGAGCAGTTCTTC	CASSLDRGSYNEQFF
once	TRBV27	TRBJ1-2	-	TGTGCCAGCAGTTTAAAGGGGGCTAACTATGGCTACACCTTC	CASSLKGANYGYTF
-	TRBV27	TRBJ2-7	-	TGTGCCAGCAACTCCCGAGCGGGTAGCTCCTACGAGCAGTACTTC	CASNSRAGSSYEQYF
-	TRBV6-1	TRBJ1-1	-	TGTGCCAGCAGTGAAGCCTTGGCAGGGTCTTTTGCTGAAGCTTTCTTT	CASSEALAGSFAEAFF
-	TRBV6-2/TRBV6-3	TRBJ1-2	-	TGTGCCAGCAGCCCCGACAGCTATGGCTACACCTTC	CASSPDSYGYTF
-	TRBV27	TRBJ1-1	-	TGTGCCAGCAGTTATTTTGTGGGCGCTGAAGCTTTCTTT	CASSYFVGAEAFF
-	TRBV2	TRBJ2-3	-	TGTGCCAGCAGCATTGCAGATACGCAGTATTTT	CASSIADTQYF
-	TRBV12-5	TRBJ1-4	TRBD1	TGTGCTAGTGGCTTGGGTCACACAGGGGGAACTAATGAAAAACTGTTTTTT	CASGLGHTGGTNEKLFF
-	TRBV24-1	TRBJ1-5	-	TGTGCCACCAGTGATGTACAGGGCACGAGCAATCAGCCCCAGCATTTT	CATSDVQGTSNQPQHF
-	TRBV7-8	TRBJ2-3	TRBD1	TGTGCCAGCAGCCATACAGGGGGCGCAGGCACAGATACGCAGTATTTT	CASSHTGGAGTDTQYF
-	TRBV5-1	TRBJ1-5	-	TGCGCCAGCAGCCGGGGGGCAGGGGAGAATCAGCCCCAGCATTTT	CASSRGAGENQPQHF
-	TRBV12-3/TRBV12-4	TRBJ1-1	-	TGTGCCAGCAGTGCGGGGGGAGACACTGAAGCTTTCTTT	CASSAGGDTEAFF
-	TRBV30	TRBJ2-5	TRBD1	TGTGCCTGGAGTGATAGTCTGACAGGGGGCGTAGAGACCCAGTACTTC	CAWSDSLTGGVETQYF
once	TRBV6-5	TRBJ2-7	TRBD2	TGTGCCAGCAGTTGGACTAGCGGGGTAGGAAACGAGCAGTACTTC	CASSWTSGVGNEQYF
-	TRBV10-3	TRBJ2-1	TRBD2	TGTGCCACTAGCGGGGACAATGAGCAGTTCTTC	CATSGDNEQFF
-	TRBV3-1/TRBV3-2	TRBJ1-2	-	TGTGCCAGCAGCCAAGATCCGGGGCAGGGGAAAGGCTACACCTTC	CASSQDPGQGKGYTF
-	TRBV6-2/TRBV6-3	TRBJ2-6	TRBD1	TGTGCCAGCAGCCACAGTCCCGGGACAGGGGGTTCATACTCTACTGGGGCCAACGTCCTGACTTTC	CASSHSPGTGGSYSTGANVLTF
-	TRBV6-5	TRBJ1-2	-	TGTGCCAGTGGTGGGGCAGTCTATGGCTACACCTTC	CASGGAVYGYTF
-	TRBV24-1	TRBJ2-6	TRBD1	TGTGCCAAACGGGGGACAGGGTTCTCTGGGGCCAACGTCCTGACTTTC	CAKRGTGFSGANVLTF
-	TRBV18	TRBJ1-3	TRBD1	TGTGCCAGCTCACCCAGGGACAGGGGACGAAACACCATATATTTT	CASSPRDRGRNTIYF
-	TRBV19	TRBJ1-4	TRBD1	TGTGCCAGTAGTACCGGACAGGTCGAGGGAGAAAAACTGTTTTTT	CASSTGQVEGEKLFF
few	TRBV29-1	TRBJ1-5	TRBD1	TGCAGCGTTGAATTCACGCAGGGGGGCAATCAGCCCCAGCATTTT	CSVEFTQGGNQPQHF
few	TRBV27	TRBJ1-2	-	TGTGCCAGCAGTTCCCGGAACTATGGCTACACCTTC	CASSSRNYGYTF
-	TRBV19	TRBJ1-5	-	TGTGCCAGTACCTTTTCTGGGGGCGGATGGGGCAATCAGCCCCAGCATTTT	CASTFSGGGWGNQPQHF
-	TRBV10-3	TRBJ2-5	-	TGTGGGTGCGGTGGAGGCCCACAAGAGACCCAGTACTTC	CGCGGGPQETQYF
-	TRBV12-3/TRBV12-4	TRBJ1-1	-	TGTGCCAGCAGTTATAGAGTGGACACTGAAGCTTTCTTT	CASSYRVDTEAFF
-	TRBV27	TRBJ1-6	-	TGTGCCAGCAGTTTATCCCCCCGGGGGAGGGATTCACCCCTCCACTTT	CASSLSPRGRDSPLHF
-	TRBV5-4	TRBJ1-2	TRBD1	TGTGCCAGCAGCTCCGACAGGGGAGGGTATGGCTACACCTTC	CASSSDRGGYGYTF
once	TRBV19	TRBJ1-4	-	TGTGCCAGTACTCTCAGGGGAAATAATGAAAAACTGTTTTTT	CASTLRGNNEKLFF
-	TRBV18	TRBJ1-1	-	TGTGCCAGCTCACCCGTTCGGGCCGGGGACACTGAAGCTTTCTTT	CASSPVRAGDTEAFF
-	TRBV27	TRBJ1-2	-	TGTGCCAGCAGTTTACAGGGGTCTAACTATGGCTACACCTTC	CASSLQGSNYGYTF
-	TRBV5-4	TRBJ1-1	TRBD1	TGTGCCAGCAGCTTGGCCGGTCGCAGGGGGCGAGGTGAAGCTTTCTTT	CASSLAGRRGRGEAFF
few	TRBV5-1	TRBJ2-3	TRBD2	TGCGCCAGCAGACTAGCGGGAGTTAGAGATACGCAGTATTTT	CASRLAGVRDTQYF
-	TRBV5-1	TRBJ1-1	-	TGCGCCAGCAGCTTGGAAGGACAGATGAACACTGAAGCTTTCTTT	CASSLEGQMNTEAFF
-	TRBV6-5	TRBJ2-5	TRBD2	TGTGCCAGCAGTCCGACGGGGGGGCAAGAGACCCAGTACTTC	CASSPTGGQETQYF
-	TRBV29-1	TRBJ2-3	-	TGCAGCGTCGCTGGAGGGAGTAGGGATACGCAGTATTTT	CSVAGGSRDTQYF
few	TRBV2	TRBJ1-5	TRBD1	TGTGCCAGCGGCCCGGGACAGGGAGGCAATCAGCCCCAGCATTTT	CASGPGQGGNQPQHF
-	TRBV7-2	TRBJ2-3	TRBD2	TGTGCCAGCAGCGGGCCAGCGGGGGGCGGGGCAGATACGCAGTATTTT	CASSGPAGGGADTQYF
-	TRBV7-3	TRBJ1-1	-	TGTGCCAGCAGCTTAGGGGGGGATCAGGAAGCTTTCTTT	CASSLGGDQEAFF
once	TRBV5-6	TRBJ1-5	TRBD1	TGTGCCAGCAACAGGGGGGATCAGCCCCAGCATTTT	CASNRGDQPQHF
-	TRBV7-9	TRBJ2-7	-	TGTGCCAGCAGCTTTAGTTTAGCCGAGCAGTACTTC	CASSFSLAEQYF